Shown below are 13 T cell receptor beta chains from a single sample sequenced in a study of blood T cells in healthy people across ages (dated by TCRdb to about 2015). Libraries were constructed by 5' RACE. Sequenced using an Illumina HiSeq 2500. A second PCR of roughly 6 to 11 cycles was run with a J-beta primer mix and a sample-barcoded 5' primer. TCRdb ran its own pipeline on the public reads, namely fastp trimming at Q25 and MiXCR clone calling, and kept in-frame beta chains. Every CDR3 protein is listed once, alongside the most common genes and DNA of its rows. The sample profile shows approximately 1.5 million distinct CDR3 sequences; approximately 39% of them were found once. Of the sample, just over 4% falls within the top ten clones. The sequenced sample consisted of blood. The receptor set was obtained from a woman between 18 and 30 years old in good health.

As for this clonotype: A much larger clone sits a single nucleotide away, making a read error possible. The rearrangement links TRBV29-1 to TRBJ2-3; D unclear. The CDR3 has 12 amino acids. Trimming took off 7 bases at V and 2 bases at J, with 10 bases between the two ends. Germline V gene sequence: CDR1 SQVTM, CDR2 ANQGSEA. CDR3: CSGLRDTDTQYF. The CDR3 DNA reads as TGCAGCGGTCTTCGCGACACAGATACGCAGTATTTT.

The chain is built from TRBV29-1 and TRBJ2-2, with D perhaps being TRBD1 or TRBD2 (5 bases each). Germline CDR1 reads SQVTM; CDR2 reads ANQGSEA. V was shortened by 4 bases and J by 5 bases, with 17 bases between the two germline ends. The CDR3 consists of 15 residues. CDR3 amino acids: CSVGVARGWTGELFF. CDR3 nucleotides: TGCAGCGTTGGAGTAGCGAGGGGTTGGACCGGGGAGCTGTTTTTT.

The chain is built from TRBV20-1 and TRBJ2-7; possible D gene TRBD2, 7 bases. CDR3 size: 14 residues. Trimming removed 1 base at V and 3 bases at J, with 13 bases between. Germline V CDR1 and CDR2: DFQATT, SNEGSKA (reference sequence). CDR3 loop: CSARAGGPNYEQYF. The CDR3 nucleotides read TGCAGTGCTAGAGCGGGGGGCCCCAACTACGAGCAGTACTTC.

This clonotype occurred a few times. Here the CDR3 reads CASRGQSGYGYTF. CDR3 sequence (DNA): TGTGCCAGCAGGGGACAGTCGGGCTATGGCTACACCTTC. This chain links TRBV3-1 with TRBJ1-2; 7 positions agree with TRBD1. The germline V gene has CDR1 LGHDT and CDR2 YNNKEL (reference sequence). The V and J ends lost 6 bases and 4 bases, in that order; junction bases with no gene match: 5. The CDR3 contains 13 residues.

This chain links TRBV7-2 with TRBJ1-2; D not resolved. The CDR3 totals 13 residues. CDR1 is SGHTA, CDR2 FQGNSA, per germline. Between the trimmed V and J ends, which lost 1 base and 8 bases, there was a span of 11 bases. The CDR3 loop is CASSLERAVGYTF. The CDR3 DNA reads as TGTGCCAGCAGCTTAGAAAGGGCAGTCGGCTACACCTTC.

This sequence joins TRBV29-1 and TRBJ1-1; D unclear. From germline, CDR1 is SQVTM and CDR2 ANQGSEA. V was trimmed by 7 bases and J by 1 base, leaving 16 bases between them. The CDR3 extends over 14 amino acids. CDR3 loop: CSAGPRQQNTEAFF. The DNA for the CDR3 is TGCAGCGCCGGACCGCGGCAGCAGAACACTGAAGCTTTCTTT.

The chain has TRBV3-1 and TRBJ2-1, with TRBD2 matching 9 bases. The CDR3 has 17 amino acids. Germline V gives CDR1 LGHDT, CDR2 YNNKEL (reference sequence). Trimming cost V 4 bases and J 0 bases; bases outside gene matches: 7. CDR3 protein: CASSRRGAGGSYNEQFF. As DNA, the CDR3 is TGTGCCAGCAGCCGAAGGGGAGCGGGGGGCTCCTACAATGAGCAGTTCTTC.

The chain couples TRBV6-5 to TRBJ2-1, with D tentatively TRBD2 (5 bases). TRBJ2-7 matches the DNA end more closely, so the J call is doubtful. Per germline, CDR1 MNHEY and CDR2 SVGAGI. The length of the CDR3 is 16 residues. The CDR3 spells CASSYRRGSSYNEQYF. CDR3 sequence (DNA): TGTGCCAGCAGTTATAGACGAGGGAGCTCCTACAATGAGCAGTACTTC.

This clonotype was counted a few times. This chain connects TRBV20-1 to TRBJ1-2, with TRBD1 matching 10 bases. This CDR3 contains 15 residues. Germline values: CDR1 DFQATT, CDR2 SNEGSKA (reference sequence). V dropped 2 bases and J dropped 4; count of bases not matched to a gene: 7. This chain's CDR3 is CSARPRTGGGYGYTF. The CDR3 bases are TGCAGTGCTAGACCCCGGACAGGGGGTGGCTATGGCTACACCTTC.

DNA of the CDR3: TGTGCCAGCAGTTACCAAACCAGTCCGAACGAGCAGTACTTC. Amino acids: CASSYQTSPNEQYF. This sequence joins TRBV6-5 and TRBJ2-7; D uncertain. CDR1 is MNHEY, CDR2 SVGAGI, per germline. CDR3 size: 14 residues. With 2 bases removed from V and 5 bases from J, the gap between germline ends came to 13 bases.

As for this clonotype: A read error may produce the germline difference seen at one junction end. The chain employs TRBV12-3 or TRBV12-4 and TRBJ2-1; a possible D gene is TRBD2 (5 bases). This CDR3 spans 17 amino acids. Here the CDR3 reads CASSPPHGLGENNGQFF. In nucleotides, the CDR3 is TGTGCCAGCAGTCCTCCCCACGGACTCGGGGAGAACAATGGGCAGTTCTTC.

This clonotype was found a few times. V gene TRBV12-3 or TRBV12-4 combines with J gene TRBJ2-1; possible D gene TRBD2, 7 bases. V dropped 2 bases and J dropped 1 base, with 12 bases sitting between them. This CDR3 has 16 residues. CDR3: CASSLSGGHSYNEQFF. Written as DNA, the CDR3 is TGTGCCAGCAGTTTATCCGGGGGGCATTCCTACAATGAGCAGTTCTTC.

The V call is TRBV20-1, the J call TRBJ2-3; maybe TRBD2 (5 bases). V was shortened by 0 bases and J by 2 bases, with 15 bases between the two germline ends. Germline-derived CDR1 and CDR2 are DFQATT and SNEGSKA (reference sequence). The CDR3 has 16 residues. The CDR3 nucleotides are TGCAGTGCTAGAGATAGCCGGGGAAAAATCACAGATACGCAGTATTTT. It encodes CSARDSRGKITDTQYF.